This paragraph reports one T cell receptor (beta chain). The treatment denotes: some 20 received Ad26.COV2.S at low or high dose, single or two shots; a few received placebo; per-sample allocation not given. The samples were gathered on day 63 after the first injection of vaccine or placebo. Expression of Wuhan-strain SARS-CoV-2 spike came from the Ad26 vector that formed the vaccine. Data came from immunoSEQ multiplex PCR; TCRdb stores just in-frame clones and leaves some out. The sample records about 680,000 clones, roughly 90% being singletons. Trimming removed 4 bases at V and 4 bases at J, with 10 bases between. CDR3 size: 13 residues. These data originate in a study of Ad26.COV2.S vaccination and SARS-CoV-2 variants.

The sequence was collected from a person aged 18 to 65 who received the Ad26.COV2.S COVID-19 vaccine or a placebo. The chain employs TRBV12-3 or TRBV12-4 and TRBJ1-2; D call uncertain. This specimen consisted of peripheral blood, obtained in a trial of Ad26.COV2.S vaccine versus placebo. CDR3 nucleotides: TGTGCCAGCAGTTCAACAGCCCCCTATGGCTACACCTTC. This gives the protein CASSSTAPYGYTF.